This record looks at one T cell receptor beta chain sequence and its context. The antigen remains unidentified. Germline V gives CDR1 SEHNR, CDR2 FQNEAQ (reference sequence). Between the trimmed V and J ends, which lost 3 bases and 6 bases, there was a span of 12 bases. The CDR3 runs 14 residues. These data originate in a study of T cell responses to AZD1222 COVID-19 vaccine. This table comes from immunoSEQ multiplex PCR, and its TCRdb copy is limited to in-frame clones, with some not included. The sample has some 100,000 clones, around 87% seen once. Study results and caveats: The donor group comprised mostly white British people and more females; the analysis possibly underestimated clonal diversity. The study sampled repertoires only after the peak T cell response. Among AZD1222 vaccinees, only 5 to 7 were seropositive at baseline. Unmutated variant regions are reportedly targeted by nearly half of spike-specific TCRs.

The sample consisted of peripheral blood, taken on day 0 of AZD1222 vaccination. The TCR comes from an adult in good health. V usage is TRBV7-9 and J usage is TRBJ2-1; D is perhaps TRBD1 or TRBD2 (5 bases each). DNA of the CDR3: TGTGCCAGCAGCTTCGAGGGGTGGGGCAATGAGCAGTTCTTC. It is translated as CASSFEGWGNEQFF.